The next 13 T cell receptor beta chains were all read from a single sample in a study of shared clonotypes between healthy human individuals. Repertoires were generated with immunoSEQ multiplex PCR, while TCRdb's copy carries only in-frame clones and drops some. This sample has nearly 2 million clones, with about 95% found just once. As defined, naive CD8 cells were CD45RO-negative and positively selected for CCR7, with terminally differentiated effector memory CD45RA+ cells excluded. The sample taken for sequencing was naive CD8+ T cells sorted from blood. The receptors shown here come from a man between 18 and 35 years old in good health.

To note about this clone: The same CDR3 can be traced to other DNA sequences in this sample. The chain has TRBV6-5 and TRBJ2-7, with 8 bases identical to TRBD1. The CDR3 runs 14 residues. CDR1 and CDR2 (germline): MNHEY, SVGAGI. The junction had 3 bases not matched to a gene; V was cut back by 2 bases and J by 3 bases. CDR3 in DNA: TGTGCCAGCAGTTACCTAACAGGGGGCTACGAGCAGTACTTC. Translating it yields CASSYLTGGYEQYF.

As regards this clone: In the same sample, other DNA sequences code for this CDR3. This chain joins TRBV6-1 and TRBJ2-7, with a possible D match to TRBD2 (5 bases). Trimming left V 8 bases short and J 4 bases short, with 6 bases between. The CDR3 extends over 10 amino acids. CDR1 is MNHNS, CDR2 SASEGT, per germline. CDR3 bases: TGTGCCAGCCGGGGATACGAGCAGTACTTC. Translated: CASRGYEQYF.

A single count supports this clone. CDR3: CASSTGQADGTQYF. CDR3 in DNA: TGCGCCAGCAGTACCGGACAGGCGGACGGGACCCAGTACTTC. The chain combines TRBV5-1 with TRBJ2-5; 7 bases match TRBD1. The CDR3 is 14 residues long. With 5 bases clipped from V and 7 bases from J, the junction kept 11 bases outside the gene matches. Germline CDR1 is SGHRS and CDR2 is YFSETQ.

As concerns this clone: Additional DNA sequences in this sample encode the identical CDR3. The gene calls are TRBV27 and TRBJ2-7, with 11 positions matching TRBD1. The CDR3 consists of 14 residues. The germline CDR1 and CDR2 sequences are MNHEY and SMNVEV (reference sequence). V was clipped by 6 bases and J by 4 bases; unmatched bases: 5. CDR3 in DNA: TGTGCCAGCAGGAGGACAGGGGGCACGTACGAGCAGTACTTC. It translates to CASRRTGGTYEQYF.

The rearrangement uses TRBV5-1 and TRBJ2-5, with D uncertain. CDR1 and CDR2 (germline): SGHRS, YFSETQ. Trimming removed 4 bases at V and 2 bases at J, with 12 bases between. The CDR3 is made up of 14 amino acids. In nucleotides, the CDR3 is TGCGCCAGCAGCCCTTTTGCGGCACAAGAGACCCAGTACTTC. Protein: CASSPFAAQETQYF.

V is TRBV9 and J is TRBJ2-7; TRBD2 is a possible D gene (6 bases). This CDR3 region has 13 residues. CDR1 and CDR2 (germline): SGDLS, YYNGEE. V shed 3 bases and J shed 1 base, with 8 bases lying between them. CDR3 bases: TGTGCCAGCAGCGAGGGGACTTCCTACGAGCAGTACTTC. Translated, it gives CASSEGTSYEQYF.

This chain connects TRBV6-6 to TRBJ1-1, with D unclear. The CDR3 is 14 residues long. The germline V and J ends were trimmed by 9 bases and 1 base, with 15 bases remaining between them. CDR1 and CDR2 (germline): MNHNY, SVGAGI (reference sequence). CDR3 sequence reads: CASRSIVENTEAFF. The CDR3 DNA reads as TGTGCCAGTAGGTCGATTGTGGAGAACACTGAAGCTTTCTTT.

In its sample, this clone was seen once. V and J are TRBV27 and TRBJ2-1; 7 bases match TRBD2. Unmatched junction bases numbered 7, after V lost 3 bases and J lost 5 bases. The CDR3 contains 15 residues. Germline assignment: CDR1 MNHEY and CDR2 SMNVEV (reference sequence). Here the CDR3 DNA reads TGTGCCAGCAGTTTTATCCCTCTAGCGGACAATGAGCAGTTCTTC. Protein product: CASSFIPLADNEQFF.

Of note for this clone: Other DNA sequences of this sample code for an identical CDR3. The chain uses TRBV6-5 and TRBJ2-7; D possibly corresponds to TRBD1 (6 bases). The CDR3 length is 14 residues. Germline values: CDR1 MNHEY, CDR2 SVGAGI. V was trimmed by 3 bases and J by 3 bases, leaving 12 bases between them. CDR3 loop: CASSYGQGIYEQYF. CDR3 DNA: TGTGCCAGCAGTTATGGGCAGGGGATCTACGAGCAGTACTTC.

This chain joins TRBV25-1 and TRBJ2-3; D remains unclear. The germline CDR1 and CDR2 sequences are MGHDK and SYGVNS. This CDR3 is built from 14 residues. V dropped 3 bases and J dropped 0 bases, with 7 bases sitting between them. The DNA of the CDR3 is TGTGCCAGCAGTGAGGACGTTAGCACAGATACGCAGTATTTT. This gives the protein CASSEDVSTDTQYF.

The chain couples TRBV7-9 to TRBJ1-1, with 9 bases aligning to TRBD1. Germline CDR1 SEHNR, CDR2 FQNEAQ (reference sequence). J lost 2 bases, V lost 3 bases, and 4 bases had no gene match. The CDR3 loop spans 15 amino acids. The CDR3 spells CASSFWGQGNTEAFF. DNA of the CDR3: TGTGCCAGCAGCTTTTGGGGACAGGGAAACACTGAAGCTTTCTTT.

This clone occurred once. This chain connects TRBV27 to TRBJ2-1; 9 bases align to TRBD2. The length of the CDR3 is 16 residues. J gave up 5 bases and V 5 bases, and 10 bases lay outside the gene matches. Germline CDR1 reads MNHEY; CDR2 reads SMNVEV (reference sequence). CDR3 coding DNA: TGTGCCAGCAGTCCGATAGCGGGAGCGGCCCACAATGAGCAGTTCTTC. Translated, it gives CASSPIAGAAHNEQFF.

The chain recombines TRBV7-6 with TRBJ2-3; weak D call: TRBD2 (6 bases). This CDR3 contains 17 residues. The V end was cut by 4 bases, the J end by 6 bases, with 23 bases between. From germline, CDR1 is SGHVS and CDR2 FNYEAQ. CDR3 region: CASSSLGSQLGPDTQYF. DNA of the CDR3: TGTGCCAGCAGCTCCCTCGGGAGCCAGCTGGGACCGGATACGCAGTATTTT.